The source of this T cell receptor (beta chain) is a study of cytomegalovirus exposure and HLA in healthy donors (dated 2017 in TCRdb). Notes on the research overall: In an earlier analysis of 587 of the donors, roughly 300 Gb of sequence data and roughly 100 million unique TCR beta sequences from some 170 million T cells were reported. To predict cytomegalovirus infection status, the study brought together high-throughput TCR immunosequencing, statistical association of individual TCRs with disease status, and machine learning. To decide whether each TCR beta V gene segment behaved as functional or pseudogenic, an earlier analysis of some 600 of the donors relied on high-throughput TCR beta sequencing. Several DR-DQ haplotypes were treated as single units for association and clustering because of strong linkage in the cohort. In a later analysis, previously published TCR beta repertoires from fewer than 750 donors were re-analyzed and high-resolution HLA genotyping was added so that TCR occurrence patterns could be studied. HLA typing covered class I and class II loci at four-digit resolution. An early release covering approximately 600 HLA-typed donors comprised around 300 gigabases of sequencing data and roughly 85 million unique TCR sequences. The later analysis used no new phenotypic data to find candidate immune exposures, relying instead on TCR beta sequences and their occurrence across donors. Typing coverage differed by locus: A, B, C, DRB1 and DQB1 were typed in roughly 620-630 donors, DQA1 in 500 to 550, DPA1 in around 580, and DPB1 in approximately 450. The study aimed to test whether signatures of past pathogen exposure could be identified by cataloging public T cell receptors. The study profiled the T cell repertoires of hundreds of subjects by immunosequencing and related them to cytomegalovirus serostatus. All discovery cohort repertoires had been generated on a single sequencing platform. A later genetic analysis used genome-wide SNP genotypes for about 55% of the 666 donors, treating that subset as a discovery cohort. A separate validation cohort of over 95 different subjects was used in addition to the approximately 640-subject first cohort. Among the roughly 400 genotyped donors, around 81% belonged to the genetic ancestry cluster associated with self-reported Caucasian donors. Donor age, sex, ethnicity and CMV serostatus were compiled together with the repertoire data. On average, around 230,000 unique TCR beta nucleotide sequences were sequenced per donor among about 400 genotyped donors of the cohort, with 15% to 20% of those sequences being non-productive. Study-level results and caveats: Because counts were too low, seventeen rarely observed V segments, including chromosome 9 orphons, were excluded from the earlier analysis of around 590 of the donors. In a later analysis, most CMV-associated TCR beta chains were found to appear HLA-restricted, with HLA associations seemingly driven largely by CMV exposure. An earlier analysis of around 540 of the donors showed that most TCR beta V segments appeared in productive rearrangements either about 87% or about 30% of the time, which broadly matched IMGT annotations. In a later analysis, around 15,000 TCR beta sequences were associated with specific HLA alleles at a false discovery rate of 0.05. A group of highly shared sequence variants was considered likely to be a technical artifact of the sequencing pipeline. The study listed 150 to 200 TCR beta chains as associated with cytomegalovirus. Most TCR sequences were seen in very few donors, while some public TCRs were found in many individuals. It was suggested by the authors that the approach could potentially be generalized to other disease states and immunological phenotypes. Cytomegalovirus status was reported to be diagnosed by the classifier with high specificity and sensitivity in both the original and validation cohorts. In a later analysis, several top co-occurrence clusters were reported to appear linked to parvovirus B19, influenza, CMV and Epstein-Barr virus. A further reported finding was that TCR beta sequences accurately predicted the HLA-A and HLA-B alleles for most subjects in the first cohort. In a later analysis, HLA-associated TCR beta chains were found to be more clonally expanded and to have lower generation probabilities than equally common non-associated chains. Three of the identified cytomegalovirus-associated TCR beta chains were confirmed in vitro to be specific for cytomegalovirus antigens. For the cohort, immune exposure information was limited to CMV serostatus. Linkage disequilibrium might explain the correlated functional status among segregating V segments, but an unknown experimental factor could not be excluded. Because some donors lacked HLA typing at each locus, the association tests relied only on the typed subset. Compared with the approximately 700-donor mean, donors in an Asian-associated ancestry cluster had fewer N-insertions in productive TCRs, according to a later genetic analysis. The 87-base-pair reads could not distinguish some IMGT-functional V segments, including TRBV6-2 and TRBV6-3, so those segments were excluded. In a later genetic analysis, a missense DCLRE1C variant was associated with V-gene and J-gene trimming of TCR beta chains, and the association was replicated in an independent cohort. Only TCR beta chains were sequenced in this cohort, and the absence of alpha or paired-chain data limited detectable features. Presence/absence analyses assumed roughly uniform sequencing depth across donors, an assumption that may not hold. A later analysis found that TCR association rates varied across HLA loci, with DRB1 alleles showing the most associated TCRs and HLA-C alleles the fewest. When HLA alleles, especially DR and DQ, strongly co-occurred, TCR associations were difficult to assign to individual alleles.

The library was generated by the immunoSEQ multiplex PCR assay. For the multiplex PCR, a mixture combining 60 forward primers for TCR Vbeta segments and 13 reverse primers for TCR Jbeta segments was used. Amplification of the CDR3 region of rearranged TCR beta genes was performed with a multiplex PCR assay on genomic DNA. The Illumina HiSeq System was used to sequence the amplified TCR beta libraries as 87-base-pair reads. The authors processed their data as follows. In a later analysis, approximately 74 million unique TCR beta chains were counted across the 666 repertoires, and around 10 million of these chains were shared by at least two donors. Raw reads were error-corrected and collapsed into unique sequences with a nearest-neighbor algorithm that merged closely related sequences to remove PCR and sequencing errors. To assign V, D and J gene segments, CDR3 sequences were aligned to IMGT reference sequences. For a sequence to be retained, a match of at least six nucleotides was required to both a V gene segment and a J gene segment. A rearrangement counted as productive if the CDR3 had no stop codons and remained in frame with V and J, and every other rearrangement counted as non-productive. CDR3 was defined by IMGT convention, running from the second conserved V-encoded cysteine to the conserved J-encoded phenylalanine. The earlier analysis of a few hundred of the donors excluded any sequence lacking an unambiguous match to a single V gene segment. An earlier analysis of several hundred of the donors called V segments functional above 56.7% productive rearrangements and segregating when the between-donor standard deviation exceeded 5%. A statistical classification framework was developed to diagnose cytomegalovirus status using the catalog of TCR beta chain sequences. In a later analysis, V and J genes were assigned by comparing TCR nucleotide sequences against IMGT/GENE-DB human TR gene sequences. Using the TCRdist pipeline, a later analysis assigned CDR3 sequences along with most-parsimonious VDJ recombination scenarios. In a later analysis, each TCR beta chain was defined by its CDR3 amino acid sequence together with its V-gene family, and reads without a unique V-gene family were excluded. As a way to deal with suspected cross-contamination and a sequencing artifact, a later analysis dropped nearly 600 nucleotide sequences that were highly shared and had low generation probability. A later analysis calculated a clonal expansion index for each public chain from normalized within-repertoire ranks of inferred template counts. In a later analysis, generation probabilities were computed using a VDJ recombination model fitted to out-of-frame rearrangements, and the results were checked against IGoR. In a later analysis, hypergeometric tests were used to score TCR-TCR, TCR-HLA and TCR-CMV co-occurrence, with a repertoire-size bias correction applied to TCR pairs. False discovery rates were estimated in a later analysis by permuting HLA or CMV assignments 20 times. In a later analysis, co-occurring TCRs were grouped with DBSCAN, and TCRdist sequence similarity was added when clustering was performed within HLA-allele-positive subsets. Repertoires with fewer than 30,000 or more than 120,000 public chains, plus five repertoires with anomalous nucleotide sharing, were excluded from co-occurrence clustering. TCRdb mirrors the immuneACCESS table, restricted to in-frame sequences. Some clones are absent from its copies; in checked studies, under half trace to an unresolved V gene, and the reason for the others is unknown. The V and J calls and the clone size are those of that table, but D and trimming were determined from the DNA. This sample lists approximately 99,000 clones; around 73% were detected once. Clones ranked in the top ten supply roughly 3.6% of the sample.

In total, 666 healthy bone marrow donors made up the cohort. Cohort members were all nominally healthy when sampled, although unrecorded immune exposures were likely present. The donor tested CMV seronegative, placing the donor among the 350 to 400 seronegative members of the cohort. Every donor gave a peripheral blood sample, and the peripheral blood mononuclear cells from that sample were used for TCR beta sequencing. Genomic DNA extraction from the blood cell samples was performed with the Qiagen DNeasy Blood Extraction Kit. Notes on this clone: Its antigen is not yet known. No base-level quality is on record; no much larger clone is a single base apart.

V has 4 bases trimmed and J has 5 bases trimmed; junction bases matching no gene number 16. CDR1 WSHSY and CDR2 SAAADI are derived from the germline V gene. The CDR3 sequence holds 18 residues, the cysteine and phenylalanine included. CDR3 DNA is the only sequence kept; it has 54 bases, read in frame from the first base. This receptor chain uses TRBV10-2 and TRBJ2-1; 8 central nucleotides agree with TRBD2. The source is a man aged 40-49 years in good health and CMV-seronegative. The source material was PBMCs. Read as DNA, the sequence is TGCGCCAGCAGTGGCGATTACGGGGGGGCCTTAGGGGACAATGAGCAGTTCTTC. Translated, it gives CASSGDYGGALGDNEQFF.